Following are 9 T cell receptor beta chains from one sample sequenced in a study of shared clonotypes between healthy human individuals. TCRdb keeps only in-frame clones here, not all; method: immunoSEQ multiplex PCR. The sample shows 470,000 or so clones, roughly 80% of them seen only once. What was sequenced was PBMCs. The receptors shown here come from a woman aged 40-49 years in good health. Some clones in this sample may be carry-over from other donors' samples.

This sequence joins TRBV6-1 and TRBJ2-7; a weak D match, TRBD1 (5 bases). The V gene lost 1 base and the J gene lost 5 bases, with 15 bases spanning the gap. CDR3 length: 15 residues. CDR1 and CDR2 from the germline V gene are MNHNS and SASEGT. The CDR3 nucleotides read TGTGCCAGCAGTGAAGTGGGCCAGGGTTTCGACGAGCAGTACTTC. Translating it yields CASSEVGQGFDEQYF.

Here the CDR3 DNA reads TGTGCCAGCAGGACGAGACTAGCGGGCGACAATGAGCAGTTCTTC. This sequence encodes CASRTRLAGDNEQFF. The rearrangement uses TRBV2 and TRBJ2-1; 10 bases agree with TRBD2. Germline V gene lookup returns CDR1 SNHLY and CDR2 FYNNEI. The junction had 7 bases not matched to a gene; V was cut back by 6 bases and J by 5 bases. The CDR3 is 15 residues long.

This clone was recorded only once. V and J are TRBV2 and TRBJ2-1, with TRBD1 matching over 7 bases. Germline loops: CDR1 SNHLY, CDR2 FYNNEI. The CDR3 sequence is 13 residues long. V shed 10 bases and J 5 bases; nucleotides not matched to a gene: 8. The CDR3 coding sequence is TGTGCCACCGGGACAGAACAAAACAATGAGCAGTTCTTC. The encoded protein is CATGTEQNNEQFF.

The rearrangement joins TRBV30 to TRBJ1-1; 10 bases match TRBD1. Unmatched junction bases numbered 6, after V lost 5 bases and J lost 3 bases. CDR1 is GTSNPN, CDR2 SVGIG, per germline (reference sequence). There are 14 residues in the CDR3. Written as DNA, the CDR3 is TGTGCCTGGGACACGGGACAGGGGTACACTGAAGCTTTCTTT. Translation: CAWDTGQGYTEAFF.

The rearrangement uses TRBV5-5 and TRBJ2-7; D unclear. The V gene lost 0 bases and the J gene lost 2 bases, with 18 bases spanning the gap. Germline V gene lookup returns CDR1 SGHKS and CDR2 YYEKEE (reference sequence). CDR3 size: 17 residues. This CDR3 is CASSLEGSRTVTYEQYF. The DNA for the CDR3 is TGTGCCAGCAGCTTGGAGGGATCGAGGACGGTGACCTACGAGCAGTACTTC.

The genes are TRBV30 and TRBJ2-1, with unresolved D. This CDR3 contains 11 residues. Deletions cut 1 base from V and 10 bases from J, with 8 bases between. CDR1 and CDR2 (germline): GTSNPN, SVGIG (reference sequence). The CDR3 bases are TGTGCCTGGAGTGGCGGATTGGAGCAGTTCTTC. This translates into CAWSGGLEQFF.

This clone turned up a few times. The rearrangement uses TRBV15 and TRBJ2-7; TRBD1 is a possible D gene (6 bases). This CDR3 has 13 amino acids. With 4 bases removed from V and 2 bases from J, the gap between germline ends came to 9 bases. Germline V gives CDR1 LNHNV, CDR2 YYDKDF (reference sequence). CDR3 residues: CATSTGTTYEQYF. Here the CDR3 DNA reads TGTGCCACCAGCACCGGGACAACCTACGAGCAGTACTTC.

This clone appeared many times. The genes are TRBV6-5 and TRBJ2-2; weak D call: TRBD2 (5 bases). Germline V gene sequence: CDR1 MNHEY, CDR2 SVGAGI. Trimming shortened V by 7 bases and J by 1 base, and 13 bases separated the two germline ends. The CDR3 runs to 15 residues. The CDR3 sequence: CASTGIDRNTGELFF. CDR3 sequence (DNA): TGTGCCAGCACCGGGATCGACCGGAACACCGGGGAGCTGTTTTTT.

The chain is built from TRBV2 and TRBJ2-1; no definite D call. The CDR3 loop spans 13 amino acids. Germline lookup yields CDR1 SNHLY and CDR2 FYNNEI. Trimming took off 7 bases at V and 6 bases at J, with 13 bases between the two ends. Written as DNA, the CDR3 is TGTGCCAGCATGGCCGAACGTGGCAATGAGCAGTTCTTC. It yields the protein CASMAERGNEQFF. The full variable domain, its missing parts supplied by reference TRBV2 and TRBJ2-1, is EPEVTQTPSHQVTQMGQEVILRCVPISNHLYFYWYRQILGQKVEFLVSFYNNEISEKSEIFDDQFSVERPDGSNFTLKIRSTKLEDSAMYFCASMAERGNEQFFGPGTRLTVL.